The 12 T cell receptor beta chains given below trace back to one sample, sequenced in a study of identical twins. Each CDR3 protein gets one entry after TCRdb re-called the 5' RACE reads with MiXCR. The table includes under 250,000 distinct CDR3 sequences, 9.5% to 15% detected once. This same sample was also taken into another study, of yellow fever vaccine responses in identical twins.

Sample: memory (CD45RO+) T cells sorted from blood. The receptors were gathered from a woman younger than 35 in good health.

The chain couples TRBV28 to TRBJ2-4; D remains unclear. The CDR3 has 12 amino acids. Germline CDR1 and CDR2: MDHEN and SYDVKM. Trimming removed 3 bases at V and 15 bases at J, with 15 bases between. Written as DNA, the CDR3 is TGTGCCAGCAGTTTGTCCCGTGGAGCATGGTACTTC. Protein product: CASSLSRGAWYF.

This clonotype was seen at least ten times. This sequence joins TRBV7-3 and TRBJ2-3, with no clear D. CDR1 is SGHTA, CDR2 FQGTGA, per germline. Trimming removed 2 bases from V and 2 bases from J, with 8 bases in between. CDR3 size: 14 residues. CDR3 loop: CASSLSPNTDTQYF. The DNA for the CDR3 is TGTGCCAGCAGCTTATCCCCGAACACAGATACGCAGTATTTT. The entire variable domain, with the rest obtained from reference TRBV7-3 and TRBJ2-3, is as follows: GAGVSQTPSNKVTEKGKYVELRCDPISGHTALYWYRQSLGQGPEFLIYFQGTGAADDSGLPNDRFFAVRPEGSVSTLKIQRTERGDSAVYLCASSLSPNTDTQYFGPGTRLTVL.

This clonotype was seen a few times. The chain has TRBV5-1 and TRBJ2-3; D may be TRBD1 (6 bases). V lost 7 bases and J 2 bases, leaving 14 bases between the germline ends. Germline V gene sequence: CDR1 SGHRS, CDR2 YFSETQ. This CDR3 spans 14 amino acids. The CDR3: CASGRDILTDTQYF. Written as DNA, the CDR3 is TGCGCCAGCGGCAGGGACATCCTCACAGATACGCAGTATTTT.

This clonotype was picked up a small number of times. The rearrangement joins TRBV7-2 to TRBJ1-4, with no clear D. CDR1 and CDR2 (germline): SGHTA, FQGNSA. Trimming took off 5 bases at V and 3 bases at J, with 13 bases between the two ends. The CDR3 covers 15 residues. The CDR3 loop reads CASSPYGLANEKLFF. The CDR3 nucleotides read TGTGCCAGCAGCCCTTACGGACTTGCTAATGAAAAACTGTTTTTT.

This clonotype was detected many times. This chain connects TRBV7-2 to TRBJ2-5, with a possible D match to TRBD2 (5 bases). CDR3 length: 14 residues. Germline-derived CDR1 and CDR2 are SGHTA and FQGNSA. The V end lost 0 bases, the J end lost 8 bases, and 13 bases lay between the germline ends. The DNA of the CDR3 is TGTGCCAGCAGCTTAGCGACTACCCGAGATACCCAGTACTTC. It specifies CASSLATTRDTQYF.

The chain is built from TRBV3-1 and TRBJ2-1; perhaps TRBD1 as D (5 bases). The CDR3 is made up of 15 amino acids. Deletions cut 3 bases from V and 0 bases from J, with 9 bases between. Germline V gene lookup returns CDR1 LGHDT and CDR2 YNNKEL (reference sequence). The CDR3 sequence: CASSHSDNSYNEQFF. The CDR3 nucleotides read TGTGCCAGCAGCCACTCGGACAACTCCTACAATGAGCAGTTCTTC.

This clonotype was found a few times. The J gene is TRBJ2-3, the V gene TRBV28; 9 nucleotides agree with TRBD2. The CDR3 is made up of 13 amino acids. The junction had 11 bases not matched to a gene; V was cut back by 6 bases and J by 13 bases. The germline V gene encodes CDR1 MDHEN and CDR2 SYDVKM. CDR3 nucleotides: TGTGCCAGCAGCCCACCGGAGGGACTAGCAAAGTATTTT. Translation gives CASSPPEGLAKYF.

A few counts support this clonotype. This chain joins TRBV6-1 and TRBJ2-4; 10 nucleotides align to TRBD2. This CDR3 is 16 amino acids long. The germline V gene has CDR1 MNHNS and CDR2 SASEGT. The J segment lost 2 bases and the V segment lost 6 bases, leaving 7 bases of the junction unmatched. Here the CDR3 reads CASRKGLAETKNIQYF. The CDR3 nucleotides are TGTGCCAGCAGAAAAGGACTAGCGGAAACCAAAAACATTCAGTACTTC.

This clonotype was seen only a few times. V and J are TRBV28 and TRBJ2-3; 7 bases are a match to TRBD2. The CDR3 consists of 18 residues. In germline, CDR1 is MDHEN, CDR2 SYDVKM. The V and J ends lost 3 bases and 2 bases, in that order; junction bases with no gene match: 14. The CDR3 region has the DNA TGTGCCAGCAGTTTTCCCGTCCGGGGAGGGTTCTACACAGATACGCAGTATTTT. Its translation is CASSFPVRGGFYTDTQYF. Full variable domain (missing parts from reference TRBV28 and TRBJ2-3): DVKVTQSSRYLVKRTGEKVFLECVQDMDHENMFWYRQDPGLGLRLIYFSYDVKMKEKGDIPEGYSVSREKKERFSLILESASTNQTSMYLCASSFPVRGGFYTDTQYFGPGTRLTVL.

The chain combines TRBV6-1 with TRBJ2-1; D is possibly TRBD2 (5 bases). Per the germline V gene, CDR1 is MNHNS and CDR2 is SASEGT. The ends were cut back, 7 bases at V and 9 bases at J, with 22 bases in the middle. The CDR3 totals 15 residues. CDR3 residues: CASTLEVAAGIEQFF. CDR3 DNA: TGTGCCAGCACCCTGGAGGTAGCCGCCGGGATTGAGCAGTTCTTC.

This chain's CDR3 is CASRREPNTGELFF. The DNA for the CDR3 is TGTGCCAGCAGACGGGAGCCGAACACCGGGGAGCTGTTTTTT. The chain uses TRBV9 and TRBJ2-2, with a weak D call TRBD2 (6 bases). The CDR3 is 14 amino acids. Deletions cut 5 bases from V and 0 bases from J, with 8 bases between. Germline V CDR1 and CDR2: SGDLS, YYNGEE.

The rearrangement uses TRBV19 and TRBJ1-2; D not resolved. The CDR3 runs to 14 residues. The germline gives CDR1 LNHDA, CDR2 SQIVND (reference sequence). Trimming left V 3 bases short and J 2 bases short, with 10 bases between. The CDR3 here is CASSIGSENYGYTF. CDR3 nucleotides: TGTGCCAGTAGTATCGGTTCCGAGAACTATGGCTACACCTTC.